This T cell receptor (beta chain) comes out of a study of blood T cell repertoires in COVID-19. Study details: Material from acute and convalescent COVID-19 was sourced from the United States, Italy and Spain. Sources were T cells, B-cell-depleted T cells, or PBMCs; the material itself was cDNA or gDNA.

In the original processing: Nucleated cell counts were estimated from reference gene primer amplification. Sequencing was performed with immunoSEQ multiplex PCR; in TCRdb, only in-frame clones are kept and a portion is missing. V, J and clone size reflect that table, while D and trimming were determined from the DNA. The data contain fewer than 300,000 clones, roughly 85% of them singletons. Looked up from germline, CDR1 is LGHNA and CDR2 is YNFKEQ. V dropped 0 bases and J dropped 1 base, with 7 bases sitting between them. The CDR3 is made up of 15 amino acids. Sequenced: peripheral blood. The rearrangement uses TRBV4-2 and TRBJ2-1; no clear D. The sequence was collected from a man in his forties or fifties with active or convalescent COVID-19. The chain's CDR3 is CASSQDAQSYNEQFF. CDR3 in DNA: TGTGCCAGCAGCCAAGATGCCCAGTCCTACAATGAGCAGTTCTTC.